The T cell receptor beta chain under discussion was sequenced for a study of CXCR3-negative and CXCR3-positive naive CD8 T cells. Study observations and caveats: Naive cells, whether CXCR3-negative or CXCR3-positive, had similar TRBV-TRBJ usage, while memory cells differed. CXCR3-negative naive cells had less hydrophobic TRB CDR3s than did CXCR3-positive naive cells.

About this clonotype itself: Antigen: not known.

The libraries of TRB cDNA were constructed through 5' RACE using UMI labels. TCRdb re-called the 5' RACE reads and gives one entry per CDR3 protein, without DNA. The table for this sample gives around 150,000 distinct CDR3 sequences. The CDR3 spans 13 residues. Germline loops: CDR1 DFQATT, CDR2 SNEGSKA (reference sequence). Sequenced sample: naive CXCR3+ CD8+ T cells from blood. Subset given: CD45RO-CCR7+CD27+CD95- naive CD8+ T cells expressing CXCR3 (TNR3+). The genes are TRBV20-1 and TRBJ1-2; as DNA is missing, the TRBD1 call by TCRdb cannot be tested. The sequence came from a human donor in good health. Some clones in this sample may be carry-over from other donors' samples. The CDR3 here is CSAVRQGGYGYTF.